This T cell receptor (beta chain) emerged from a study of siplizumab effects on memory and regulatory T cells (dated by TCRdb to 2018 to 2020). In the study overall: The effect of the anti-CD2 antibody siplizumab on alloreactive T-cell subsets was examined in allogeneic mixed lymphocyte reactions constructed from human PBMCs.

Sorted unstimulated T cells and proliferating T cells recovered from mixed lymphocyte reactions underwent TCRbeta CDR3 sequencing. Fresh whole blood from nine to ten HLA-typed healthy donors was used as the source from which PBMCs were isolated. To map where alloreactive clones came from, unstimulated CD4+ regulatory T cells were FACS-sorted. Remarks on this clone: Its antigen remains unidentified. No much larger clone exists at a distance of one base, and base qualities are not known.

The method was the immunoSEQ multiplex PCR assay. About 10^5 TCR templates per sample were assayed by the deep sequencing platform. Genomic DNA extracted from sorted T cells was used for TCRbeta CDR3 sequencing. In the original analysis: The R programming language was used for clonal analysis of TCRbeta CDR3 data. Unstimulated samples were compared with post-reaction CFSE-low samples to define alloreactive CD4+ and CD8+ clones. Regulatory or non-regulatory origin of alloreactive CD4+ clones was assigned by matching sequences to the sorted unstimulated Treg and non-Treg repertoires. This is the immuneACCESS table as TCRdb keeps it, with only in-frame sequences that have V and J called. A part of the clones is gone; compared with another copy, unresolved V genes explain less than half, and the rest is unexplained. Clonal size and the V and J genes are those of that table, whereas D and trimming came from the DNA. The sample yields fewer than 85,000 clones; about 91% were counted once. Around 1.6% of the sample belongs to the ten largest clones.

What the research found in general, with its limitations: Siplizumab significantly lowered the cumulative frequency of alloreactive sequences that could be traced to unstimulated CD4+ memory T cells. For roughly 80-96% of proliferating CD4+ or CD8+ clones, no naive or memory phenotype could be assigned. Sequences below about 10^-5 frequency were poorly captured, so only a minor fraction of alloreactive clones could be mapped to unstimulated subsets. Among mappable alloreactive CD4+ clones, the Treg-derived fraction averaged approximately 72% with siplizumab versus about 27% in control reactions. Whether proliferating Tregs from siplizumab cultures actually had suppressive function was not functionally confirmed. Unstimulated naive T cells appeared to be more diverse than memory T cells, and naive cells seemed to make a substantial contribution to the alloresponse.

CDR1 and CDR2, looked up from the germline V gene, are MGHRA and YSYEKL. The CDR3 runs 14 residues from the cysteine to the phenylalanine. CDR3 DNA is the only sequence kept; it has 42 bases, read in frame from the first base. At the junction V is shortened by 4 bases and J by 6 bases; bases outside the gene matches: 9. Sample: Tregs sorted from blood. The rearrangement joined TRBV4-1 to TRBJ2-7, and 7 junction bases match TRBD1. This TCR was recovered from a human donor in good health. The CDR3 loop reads CASSPGQWVGEQYF. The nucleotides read TGCGCCAGCAGCCCGGGACAGTGGGTAGGCGAGCAGTACTTC.